The 17 T cell receptor beta chains reported below all come from one sample, sequenced in a study of tumor-infiltrating lymphocytes in oesophageal squamous cell carcinoma. TCRdb reprocessed the PCR reads via MiXCR and lists one record per CDR3 protein. The sample contains over 14,000 distinct CDR3 sequences, about half of which appear only once. What was sequenced was esophageal tumor tissue. Every receptor here comes from a male donor with esophageal squamous cell carcinoma.

With regard to this clonotype: The conserved closing phenylalanine or tryptophan is absent in this CDR3, likely reflecting a read error. It is unclear where the CDR3 begins or ends on the DNA, so no DNA is shown, and the CDR3 is as TCRdb lists it. The rearrangement links TRBV28 to TRBJ2-5; the table's D gene call, TRBD1, was not cross checked with the DNA. The CDR3 is 18 amino acids long, termini counted. The V gene's germline CDR1 is MDHEN and CDR2 SYDVKM. The CDR3 protein is CASSRGTDVFNYGYTFGS.

The sample holds many counts of this clonotype. This sequence joins TRBV7-2 and TRBJ2-3; TRBD1 agrees at 7 bases. Germline values: CDR1 SGHTA, CDR2 FQGNSA. The J segment lost 0 bases and the V segment lost 5 bases, leaving 8 bases of the junction unmatched. This CDR3 spans 16 amino acids. The CDR3 reads CASSARQGGSTDTQYF. In nucleotides, the CDR3 is TGTGCCAGCAGCGCTCGACAGGGTGGGAGCACAGATACGCAGTATTTT.

This sequence joins TRBV7-2 and TRBJ2-5; 8 bases match TRBD1. The J call may not be correct, given that the DNA end is closer to TRBJ2-7. The CDR3 runs 15 residues. CDR1 and CDR2 (germline): SGHTA, FQGNSA. CDR3 in amino acids: CASSRTGGSSYEQYF. Here the CDR3 DNA reads TGTGCCAGCAGCCGAACAGGGGGTTCCTCCTACGAGCAGTACTTC.

This clonotype was detected only a few times. With a much larger clone just one base away, this may be a read error. This chain joins TRBV19 and TRBJ2-3; possibly TRBD2 for D (5 bases). This CDR3 has 13 amino acids. Trimming removed 6 bases at V and 14 bases at J, with 21 bases between. The germline V gene encodes CDR1 LNHDA and CDR2 SQIVND (reference sequence). The CDR3 sequence is CASSPSGTGELYF. The CDR3 DNA sequence: TGTGCCAGTAGCCCGTCGGGCACCGGGGAGCTGTATTTT.

The J gene is TRBJ2-1, the V gene TRBV24-1, with 12 bases that match TRBD1. Germline lookup yields CDR1 KGHDR and CDR2 SFDVKD. This CDR3 spans 14 amino acids. J lost 7 bases, V lost 7 bases, and 4 bases had no gene match. The CDR3 loop is CATSRDRGRNEQFF. In DNA, the CDR3 is TGTGCCACCAGCCGGGACAGGGGGCGAAATGAGCAGTTCTTC.

The rearrangement joins TRBV5-6 to TRBJ2-5; no clear D gene. The end of the DNA is better explained by TRBJ2-1, so the J call may be wrong. The CDR3 is 14 residues long. Germline CDR1 SGHDT, CDR2 YYEEEE. The CDR3 DNA follows: TGTGCCAGCAGCCTGGGGTCAGGCTCCTACGAGCAGTTCTTC. Protein sequence: CASSLGSGSYEQFF.

This clonotype was seen a handful of times. The conserved closing phenylalanine or tryptophan is absent in this CDR3, likely reflecting a read error. It is unclear where the CDR3 begins or ends on the DNA, so no DNA is shown, and the CDR3 is as TCRdb lists it. The CDR3 protein is CASTRAGD. The rearrangement links TRBV12-3 or TRBV12-4 to TRBJ2-6; the DNA was not used to check the table's D call, TRBD1. Counting both end residues, the CDR3 totals 8 amino acids.

The rearrangement links TRBV7-6 to TRBJ2-7; possible D gene TRBD1, 6 bases. This CDR3 has 15 amino acids. The germline gives CDR1 SGHVS, CDR2 FNYEAQ. V lost 4 bases, J lost 4 bases, and 17 bases lay in between. The CDR3 nucleotides are TGTGCCAGCAGCTCACAGGGTTCCCATCAATACGAGCAGTACTTC. Its protein product is CASSSQGSHQYEQYF.

Many counts were recorded for this clonotype. J is TRBJ1-1 and V is TRBV2; the D is unclear. This CDR3 contains 14 residues. The germline gives CDR1 SNHLY, CDR2 FYNNEI. V was shortened by 4 bases and J by 4 bases, with 13 bases between the two germline ends. In DNA, the CDR3 is TGTGCCAGCAGTGTAGGTCGGAAGGGCACTGAAGCTTTCTTT. Translated, it gives CASSVGRKGTEAFF.

V and J are TRBV7-4 and TRBJ1-6; TRBD1 might be the D (5 bases). Germline V CDR1 and CDR2: SGHVT, SQSDAQ. Trimming stripped 2 bases from V and 6 bases from J, with 11 bases between. This CDR3 comprises 15 residues. The CDR3 DNA reads as TGTGCCAGCAGCTTACAGGGTACATCTAATTCACCCCTCCACTTT. Translation: CASSLQGTSNSPLHF.

This clonotype was detected only a few times. The rearrangement links TRBV7-6 to TRBJ2-1, with a tentative D call TRBD1 (7 bases). Trimming pared 0 bases from V and 4 bases from J, leaving 13 bases between. Per germline, CDR1 SGHVS and CDR2 FNYEAQ. The CDR3 is 16 amino acids. This CDR3 reads CASSLAQGGEYNEQFF. CDR3 DNA: TGTGCCAGCAGCTTAGCGCAGGGGGGTGAATACAATGAGCAGTTCTTC.

V and J are TRBV7-8 and TRBJ2-1; D is possibly TRBD1 (6 bases). Germline CDR1 and CDR2: SGHVS and FQNEAQ. The CDR3 consists of 13 residues. Trimming left V 6 bases short and J 15 bases short, with 21 bases between. DNA of the CDR3: TGTGCCAGCAGTCCCAGGGGACCTACCGACCGGTTCTTC. It translates to CASSPRGPTDRFF.

V is TRBV7-3 and J is TRBJ2-3; TRBD2 matches at 13 bases. TRBJ2-5 explains the end of the DNA better; the J call may be wrong. Looked up from germline, CDR1 is SGHTA and CDR2 is FQGTGA. This CDR3 is built from 17 residues. For the CDR3, the DNA is TGTGCCAGCAGCCTCCACAGGACTAGCGGGGGAACCGGGACCCAGTACTTC. The encoded protein is CASSLHRTSGGTGTQYF.

The rearrangement joins TRBV5-4 to TRBJ2-3; D assignment may be TRBD1 or TRBD2 (5 bases each). The length of the CDR3 is 14 residues. Trimming took 4 bases from V and 3 from J, leaving 12 bases between them. Germline lookup yields CDR1 SGHNT and CDR2 YYREEE (reference sequence). The CDR3 DNA reads TGTGCCAGCAGCCGGGACGGTGGGACAGATACGCAGTATTTT. Amino acid sequence: CASSRDGGTDTQYF.

A word on this clonotype: In this CDR3 the conserved last residue, phenylalanine or tryptophan, is missing, so a read error is likely. No DNA is shown, since the ends of the CDR3 on it are uncertain; the CDR3 is the one TCRdb lists. The chain combines TRBV7-4 with TRBJ2-6. Inclusive of both ends, the CDR3 amounts to 9 amino acids. CDR1 SGHVT and CDR2 SQSDAQ come from the germline V gene. CDR3 amino acids: CASSLGGDT.

By share, this clonotype ranks as medium-sized (0.01 to 0.1%). The genes are TRBV6-1 and TRBJ1-6; D not certain. CDR3 length: 13 amino acids. The germline gives CDR1 MNHNS, CDR2 SASEGT. The ends were cut back, 7 bases at V and 9 bases at J, with 13 bases in the middle. The CDR3 here is CASKIGSGSPLHF. The CDR3 region has the DNA TGTGCCAGCAAAATAGGTTCCGGTTCACCCCTCCACTTT.

With respect to this clonotype: One end of the junction is discordant with germline, which a read error may explain. CDR3 nucleotides: TGTGCCATCAGTTACTTGGGGACAGGAACTAATGAGCAGTTCTTC. Translated, it gives CAISYLGTGTNEQFF. The chain uses TRBV6-8 and TRBJ2-1, with TRBD1 matching over 8 bases. The CDR3 contains 15 residues. Germline loops: CDR1 MNHGY, CDR2 SAAAGT.